Following are 20 T cell receptor beta chains from one sample sequenced in a study of T cell responses to AZD1222 COVID-19 vaccine. Measured with immunoSEQ multiplex PCR; TCRdb has only the in-frame clones, and not every one. The sample includes roughly 180,000 clones, approximately 91% of them seen just once. The specimen was peripheral blood, collected on day 0 of AZD1222 vaccination. These receptors all stem from an adult in good health.

Only one count was recorded for this clone. The chain couples TRBV6-5 to TRBJ2-7; D is ambiguous. The ends were cut back, 4 bases at V and 3 bases at J, with 7 bases in the middle. Germline-derived CDR1 and CDR2 are MNHEY and SVGAGI. The CDR3 has 12 amino acids. The CDR3 sequence is CASSSLYYEQYF. The CDR3 bases are TGTGCCAGCAGTTCACTCTACTACGAGCAGTACTTC.

The V gene is TRBV5-4, the J gene TRBJ2-5; D is uncertain. Germline V lookup: CDR1 SGHNT, CDR2 YYREEE (reference sequence). V lost 2 bases and J 6 bases, leaving 8 bases between the germline ends. The CDR3 is 12 residues long. The DNA for the CDR3 is TGTGCCAGCAGCTTTGATCACCAGACCCAGTACTTC. This codes for CASSFDHQTQYF.

The chain is built from TRBV18 and TRBJ1-3; D remains unclear. This CDR3 region has 17 residues. Trimming stripped 3 bases from V and 0 bases from J, with 15 bases between. Germline CDR1 KGHSH, CDR2 LQKENI. The CDR3 region is CASSPTDTPRSGNTIYF. CDR3 sequence (DNA): TGTGCCAGCTCACCCACCGACACACCCCGCTCTGGAAACACCATATATTTT.

This chain connects TRBV13 to TRBJ2-3; D unclear. This CDR3 has 13 residues. The germline gives CDR1 PRHDT, CDR2 FYEKMQ (reference sequence). V was cut by 5 bases and J by 4 bases, with 10 bases left in between. CDR3 in DNA: TGTGCCAGCAGCGAAGGAGCTGCAGATACGCAGTATTTT. Protein sequence: CASSEGAADTQYF.

This sequence joins TRBV4-3 and TRBJ2-7; 8 positions match TRBD1. V was pared by 2 bases and J by 2 bases, with 2 bases of the junction left unmatched. The CDR3 has 14 residues. Germline V lookup: CDR1 LGHNA, CDR2 YSLEER. DNA of the CDR3: TGCGCCAGCAGCCAACGGACAGGGCCCTACGAGCAGTACTTC. It yields the protein CASSQRTGPYEQYF.

J is TRBJ1-2 and V is TRBV24-1, with a possible D match to TRBD1 (6 bases). V lost 4 bases and J lost 6, with 14 bases in between. The CDR3 length is 14 residues. Per the germline V gene, CDR1 is KGHDR and CDR2 is SFDVKD. CDR3 nucleotides: TGTGCCACCAGTGAGCCAGACAGGACGAATGGCTACACCTTC. This encodes CATSEPDRTNGYTF.

The sample holds one count of this clone. This rearrangement joins TRBV5-1 to TRBJ1-1; 11 nucleotides align to TRBD1. V shed 3 bases and J 0 bases; nucleotides not matched to a gene: 10. This CDR3 contains 18 residues. Looked up from germline, CDR1 is SGHRS and CDR2 is YFSETQ. The CDR3 region is CASSWTSAGQGVNTEAFF. CDR3 DNA: TGCGCCAGCAGCTGGACCAGCGCGGGACAGGGGGTGAACACTGAAGCTTTCTTT.

The V call is TRBV12-1, the J call TRBJ1-2. TRBV12-1 is termed a pseudogene. CDR3 length: 14 amino acids. DNA of the CDR3: TGTGCCAGCAGCGTATTAAGGGTAAATTATGGCTACACCTTC. It codes for CASSVLRVNYGYTF.

The chain couples TRBV7-9 to TRBJ1-2; perhaps TRBD1 as D (5 bases). The CDR3 covers 18 residues. Germline V gene sequence: CDR1 SEHNR, CDR2 FQNEAQ (reference sequence). V dropped 2 bases and J dropped 6 bases, with 25 bases sitting between them. CDR3 amino acids: CASSLNPSASSSGHGYTF. In DNA form, the CDR3 reads TGTGCCAGCAGCTTAAATCCCTCCGCGAGCAGCTCGGGACATGGCTACACCTTC.

The chain joins TRBV9 to TRBJ1-2; no clear D. The length of the CDR3 is 13 residues. V was cut by 0 bases and J by 4 bases, with 7 bases left in between. CDR1 is SGDLS, CDR2 YYNGEE, per germline. The CDR3 region is CASSVGGFYGYTF. Written as DNA, the CDR3 is TGTGCCAGCAGCGTAGGCGGTTTCTATGGCTACACCTTC.

This clone appeared a few times. CDR3 loop: CASSLRSSPLHF. The CDR3 coding sequence is TGTGCCAGCAGTCTAAGAAGTTCACCCCTCCACTTT. The chain links TRBV28 to TRBJ1-6; no clear D. The CDR3 covers 12 residues. V lost 5 bases to trimming and J lost 9 bases, with 8 bases between them. Germline CDR1 and CDR2: MDHEN and SYDVKM. Complete variable domain (other parts from reference TRBV28 and TRBJ1-6): DVKVTQSSRYLVKRTGEKVFLECVQDMDHENMFWYRQDPGLGLRLIYFSYDVKMKEKGDIPEGYSVSREKKERFSLILESASTNQTSMYLCASSLRSSPLHFGNGTRLTVT.

The V gene is TRBV6-5, the J gene TRBJ2-5; tentatively, D is TRBD1 (6 bases). The CDR3 is 14 residues long. Trimming stripped 2 bases from V and 1 base from J, with 8 bases between. Germline V gene sequence: CDR1 MNHEY, CDR2 SVGAGI. The CDR3 reads CASSYGGGQETQYF. The CDR3 DNA sequence: TGTGCCAGCAGTTACGGGGGCGGCCAAGAGACCCAGTACTTC.

This clone has a single count. This chain connects TRBV3-1 (or the pseudogene TRBV3-2) to TRBJ2-7; D gene ambiguous. Germline-derived CDR1 and CDR2 are LGHDT and YNNKEL (reference sequence). V was clipped by 0 bases and J by 2 bases, with 11 bases between them. The CDR3 is 15 residues long. CDR3 loop: CASSQEGRTTYEQYF. CDR3 sequence (DNA): TGTGCCAGCAGCCAAGAGGGCAGGACCACCTACGAGCAGTACTTC.

The chain links TRBV30 to TRBJ1-1, with D unclear. This CDR3 region has 11 residues. Germline V gene lookup returns CDR1 GTSNPN and CDR2 SVGIG (reference sequence). Trimming left V 0 bases short and J 5 bases short, with 4 bases between. The DNA of the CDR3 is TGTGCCTGGAGTGTGGGGACTGAAGCTTTCTTT. Its protein product is CAWSVGTEAFF.

V gene TRBV5-4 combines with J gene TRBJ2-1; possible D gene TRBD2, 6 bases. V gave up 4 bases and J gave up 4 bases, with 15 bases separating them. The CDR3 sequence is 15 residues long. Germline V gene sequence: CDR1 SGHNT, CDR2 YYREEE (reference sequence). This chain's CDR3 is CASSHEASGYNEQFF. The CDR3 DNA reads as TGTGCCAGCAGCCACGAGGCCAGCGGGTACAATGAGCAGTTCTTC.

CDR3 bases: TGTGCCACCAGCAGAGACACAATTCTTCCGGGCGAGGCTAATGAAAAACTGTTTTTT. Translating it yields CATSRDTILPGEANEKLFF. The gene calls are TRBV15 and TRBJ1-4; D unresolved. CDR3 size: 19 residues. The germline V and J ends were trimmed by 0 bases and 3 bases, with 20 bases remaining between them. Germline V lookup: CDR1 LNHNV, CDR2 YYDKDF (reference sequence). Together with reference TRBV15 and TRBJ1-4, the CDR3 gives the full variable domain: DAMVIQNPRYQVTQFGKPVTLSCSQTLNHNVMYWYQQKSSQAPKLLFHYYDKDFNNEADTPDNFQSRRPNTSFCFLDIRSPGLGDTAMYLCATSRDTILPGEANEKLFFGSGTQLSVL.

The chain combines TRBV7-2 with TRBJ2-1, with D perhaps TRBD1 or TRBD2 (5 bases each). The CDR3 sequence is 13 residues long. V lost 0 bases to trimming and J lost 5 bases, with 5 bases between them. Germline CDR1 reads SGHTA; CDR2 reads FQGNSA. This CDR3 is CASSLAGDNEQFF. The CDR3 DNA follows: TGTGCCAGCAGCTTAGCGGGGGACAATGAGCAGTTCTTC.

J is TRBJ2-5 and V is TRBV2, with D perhaps TRBD2 (6 bases). V lost 4 bases and J 4 bases, leaving 19 bases between the germline ends. The germline V gene encodes CDR1 SNHLY and CDR2 FYNNEI. The CDR3 extends over 16 amino acids. CDR3: CASSALWGDGGETQYF. The CDR3 DNA reads TGTGCCAGCAGTGCCCTTTGGGGGGATGGGGGAGAGACCCAGTACTTC.

The V gene is TRBV29-1, the J gene TRBJ2-1; 7 bases fit TRBD2. The V gene's germline CDR1 is SQVTM and CDR2 ANQGSEA. The V and J ends lost 6 bases and 0 bases, in that order; junction bases with no gene match: 5. The CDR3 is 14 amino acids. As DNA, the CDR3 is TGCAGCGTAACGCTAGCGGACTCCTACAATGAGCAGTTCTTC. Protein product: CSVTLADSYNEQFF.

This chain uses TRBV29-1 with TRBJ1-1; tentatively, D is TRBD1 (5 bases). The germline V and J ends were trimmed by 4 bases and 4 bases, with 16 bases remaining between them. The CDR3 extends over 14 amino acids. CDR1 is SQVTM, CDR2 ANQGSEA, per germline. The CDR3, as DNA: TGCAGCGTTGTGGGCCAGGGACTCGGCACTGAAGCTTTCTTT. It yields the protein CSVVGQGLGTEAFF.